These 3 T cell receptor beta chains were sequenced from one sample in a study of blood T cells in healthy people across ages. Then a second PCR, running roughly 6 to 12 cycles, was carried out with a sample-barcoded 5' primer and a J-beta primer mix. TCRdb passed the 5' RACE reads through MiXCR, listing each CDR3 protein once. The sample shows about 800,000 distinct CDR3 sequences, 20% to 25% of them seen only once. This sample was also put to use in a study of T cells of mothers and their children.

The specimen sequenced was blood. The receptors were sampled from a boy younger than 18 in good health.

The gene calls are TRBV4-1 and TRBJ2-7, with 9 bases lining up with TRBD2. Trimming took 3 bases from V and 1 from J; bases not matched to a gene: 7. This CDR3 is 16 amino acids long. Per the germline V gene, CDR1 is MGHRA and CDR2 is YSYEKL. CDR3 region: CASSHVAGVASYEQYF. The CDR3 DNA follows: TGCGCCAGCAGCCATGTAGCGGGAGTGGCTTCCTACGAGCAGTACTTC.

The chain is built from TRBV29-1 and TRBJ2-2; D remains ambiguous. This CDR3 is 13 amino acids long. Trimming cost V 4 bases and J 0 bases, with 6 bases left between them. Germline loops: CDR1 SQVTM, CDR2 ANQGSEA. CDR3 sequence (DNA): TGCAGCGTTGGAGATACGAACACCGGGGAGCTGTTTTTT. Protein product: CSVGDTNTGELFF.

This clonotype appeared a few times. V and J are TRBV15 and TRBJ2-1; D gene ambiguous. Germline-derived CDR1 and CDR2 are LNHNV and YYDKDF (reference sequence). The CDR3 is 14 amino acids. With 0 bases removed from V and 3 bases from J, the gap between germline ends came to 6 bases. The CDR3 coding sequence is TGTGCCACCAGCAGAGACACGGACTACAATGAGCAGTTCTTC. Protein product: CATSRDTDYNEQFF. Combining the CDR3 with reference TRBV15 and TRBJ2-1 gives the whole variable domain DAMVIQNPRYQVTQFGKPVTLSCSQTLNHNVMYWYQQKSSQAPKLLFHYYDKDFNNEADTPDNFQSRRPNTSFCFLDIRSPGLGDTAMYLCATSRDTDYNEQFFGPGTRLTVL.